The entry below describes one T cell receptor (beta chain). This clone has a handful of counts. Its antigen is unknown. No clone much larger than this one lies a single base away; base qualities are absent. This record belongs to a study of beta chain features in type 1 diabetes listed by TCRdb under 2018. For context, the study as a whole: No differences in mean age, gender distribution, total cell number or subset yield were found between patients and healthy donors. Across all samples, some 110,000,000 sorted cells were examined, and cell number per subset correlated strongly with RNA yield. The study compared TCRB repertoires of sorted circulating CD4+ T cell subsets between recently diagnosed type 1 diabetes patients and matched healthy donors. Whereas all 30 or so donors provided naive and central memory subsets, regulatory and stem cell-like memory subsets were isolated from just 8 patients and roughly 8 healthy donors.

General study outcomes and caveats: In all four CD4+ subsets, TCRB CDR3 length was moderately but significantly shorter in type 1 diabetes patients. The naive, central memory and regulatory TCRB repertoires appeared to resemble one another more closely among patients than among healthy donors. PCR may preferentially amplify shorter templates, but because patient and control samples were amplified and corrected together, any resulting skew would affect both groups equally. HLA sub-analyses involved small numbers of individuals, so any influence of HLA type on TCRB rearrangement remained unresolved. Fewer insertions and more nucleotide deletions at VDJ recombination sites were observed in patients with type 1 diabetes, implying thymic rearrangement abnormalities. Because cDNA was sequenced instead of genomic DNA, highly expressing activated cells could be over-represented, though the groups showed no difference in activation or CD3 levels.

Trimming at the junction amounts to 4 bases on V and 8 bases on J, and the germline ends lie 15 bases apart. Measured from the cysteine to the phenylalanine, the CDR3 is 14 residues long. The DNA shown is the 42-base CDR3, in frame from base 1. The germline V gene (reference sequence) specifies SEHNR as CDR1 and FQNEAQ as CDR2. Each donor gave one peripheral blood draw, averaging roughly 0.11 L, which was collected into heparinised tubes. A BD FACSAria II was used to sort naive, central memory, regulatory and stem cell-like memory CD4+ T cells with a panel that included CD45RO, CCR7, CD25, CD127, CD95 and CD27. Purity was above 95% for every sorted population. PBMCs were isolated right away by Lymphoprep density gradient centrifugation and were stained directly, without culture. So that batch effects would be minimized, each experiment stained and sorted samples in pairs, pairing one healthy donor with one patient.

All of the isolated RNA was reverse transcribed with the High Capacity cDNA Reverse Transcription Kit, so expressed TCRB transcripts were sequenced. Deep immunoSEQ sequencing was performed on naive, central memory and regulatory T cell samples, with an average of roughly 3.6 million total reads per sample. Sorted cells were lysed in RLT buffer and RNA was extracted with DNase-treated RNeasy Micro or Mini kits, depending on cell number. To prevent cross-contamination, each cell subset was processed individually, whereas patient and healthy donor samples were processed jointly. The immunoSEQ multiplex PCR was used to amplify TCRB sequences from cDNA, yielding 87-bp fragments that span the CDR3 region. Sequencing of the amplicons was done on the Illumina HiSeq platform. The study's processing was this. PCR bias was computationally corrected using synthetic template baselines, reads within Hamming distance 2 were collapsed, and singletons that could not be merged were discarded. Reads were aligned against IMGT so that V, D and J genes, CDR3 length and insertions or deletions at six rearrangement sites could be assigned. Within each subset, clonotype counts were normalized to sorted cell number, after which true diversity and Gini coefficients were computed with the tcR R package. Repertoire sharing was quantified using the overlap coefficient calculated on TCRB nucleotide sequences. TCRdb obtained this table from immuneACCESS and retained in-frame rearrangements with V and J assigned. These tables miss some clones; where compared with another copy, unresolved V genes account for less than half of the shortfall, and the remainder is unexplained. Clonal size and the V and J genes are those of that table, whereas D and trimming came from the DNA. The sample yields roughly 140,000 clones; about 8.1% were counted once. About 0.6% of the sample lies in the top ten.

The specimen sequenced was central memory CD4+ T cells from blood. The source is a man aged 18 to 35 in good health. The chain employs TRBV7-9 and TRBJ1-5, with the D gene uncertain. The CDR3 protein is CASSSTENIKPQHF. The nucleotides are TGTGCCAGCAGCTCTACAGAGAATATCAAGCCCCAGCATTTT.